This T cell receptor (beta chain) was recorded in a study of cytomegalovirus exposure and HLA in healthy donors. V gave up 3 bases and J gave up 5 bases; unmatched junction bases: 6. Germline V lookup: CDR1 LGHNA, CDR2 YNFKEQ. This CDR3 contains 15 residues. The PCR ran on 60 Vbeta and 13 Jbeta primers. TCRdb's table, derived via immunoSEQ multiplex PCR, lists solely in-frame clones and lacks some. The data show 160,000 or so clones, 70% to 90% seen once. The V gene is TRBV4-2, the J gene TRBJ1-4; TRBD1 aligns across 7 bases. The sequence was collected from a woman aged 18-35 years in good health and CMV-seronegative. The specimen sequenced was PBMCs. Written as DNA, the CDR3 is TGTGCCAGCAGCCAGGTGGTGACAGGGAATGAAAAACTGTTTTTT. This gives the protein CASSQVVTGNEKLFF.